The subject of this entry is one TCR beta chain. The sample is drawn from a study of control samples from healthy donors and cancer patients. Sequencing used immunoSEQ multiplex PCR; TCRdb keeps in-frame clones, though not all of them. The repertoire includes 150,000 to 180,000 clones, 93% of them detected once, and under 2.5% sits in the top ten. This CDR3 region has 13 residues. Trimming shortened V by 8 bases and J by 3 bases, and 11 bases separated the two germline ends. Germline CDR1 MNHEY, CDR2 SVGAGI. Source material: blood. This clonotype was obtained from a man aged 50 to 59 in good health. The chain carries TRBV6-5 and TRBJ1-3; D gene uncertain. DNA for the CDR3: TGTGCCAGCCGCCCGGGGAGTGGAAACACCATATATTTT. The encoded protein is CASRPGSGNTIYF.